This TCR beta chain stems from a study of CD8 T cells in Susac syndrome. Random hexamers were used to reverse transcribe roughly 0.45 to 1 ug of RNA. Across 54 Vbeta and 13 Jbeta, TCR beta CDR3 was amplified with immunoSEQ multiplex PCR. TCRdb independently ran MiXCR on the immunoSEQ multiplex PCR reads; one entry per CDR3 protein. The table has roughly 130,000 distinct CDR3 sequences, about 95% seen once; the top ten hold roughly 0.11%. Trimming cost V 4 bases and J 4 bases; bases outside gene matches: 2. This CDR3 comprises 14 residues. The V gene's germline CDR1 is SGHDT and CDR2 YYEEEE. Healthy donors, matched for age and sex, constituted the control group. Negative isolation yielded the CD8+ and CD4+ T cells, while FACS enriched the TEMRA cells.

Sequenced: CD4+ T cells from PBMCs. The receptor was isolated from a human donor in good health. The chain employs TRBV5-6 and TRBJ2-5; 12 bases agree with TRBD2. The CDR3 here is CASSLAGGIETQYF. The CDR3 DNA follows: TGTGCCAGCAGCCTAGCGGGAGGGATAGAGACCCAGTACTTC.